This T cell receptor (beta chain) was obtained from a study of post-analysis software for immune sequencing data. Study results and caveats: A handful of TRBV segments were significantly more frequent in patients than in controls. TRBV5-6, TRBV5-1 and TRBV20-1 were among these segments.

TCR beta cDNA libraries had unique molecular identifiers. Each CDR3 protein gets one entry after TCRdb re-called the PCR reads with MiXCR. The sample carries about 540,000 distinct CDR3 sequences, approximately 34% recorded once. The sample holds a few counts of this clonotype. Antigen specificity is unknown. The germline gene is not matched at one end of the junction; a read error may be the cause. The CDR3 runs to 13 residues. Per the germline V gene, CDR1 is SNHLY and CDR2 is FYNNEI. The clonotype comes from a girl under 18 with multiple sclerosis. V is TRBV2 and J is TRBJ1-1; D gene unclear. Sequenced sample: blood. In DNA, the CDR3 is TGTGCCAGCAGTGGGCCTTCTAACACTGAAGCTTTTTTT. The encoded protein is CASSGPSNTEAFF.